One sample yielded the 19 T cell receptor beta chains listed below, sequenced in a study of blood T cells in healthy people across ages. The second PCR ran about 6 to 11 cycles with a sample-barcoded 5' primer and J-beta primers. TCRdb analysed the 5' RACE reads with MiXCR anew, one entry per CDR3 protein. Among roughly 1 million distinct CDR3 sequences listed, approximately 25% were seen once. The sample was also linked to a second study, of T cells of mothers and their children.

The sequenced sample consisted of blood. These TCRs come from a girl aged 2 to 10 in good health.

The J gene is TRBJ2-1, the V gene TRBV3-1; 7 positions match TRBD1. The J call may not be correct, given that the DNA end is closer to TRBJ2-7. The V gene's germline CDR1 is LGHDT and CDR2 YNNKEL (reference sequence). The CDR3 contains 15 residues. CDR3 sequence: CASSQNPGQTYEQYF. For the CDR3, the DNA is TGTGCCAGCAGCCAAAACCCGGGACAGACCTACGAGCAGTACTTC.

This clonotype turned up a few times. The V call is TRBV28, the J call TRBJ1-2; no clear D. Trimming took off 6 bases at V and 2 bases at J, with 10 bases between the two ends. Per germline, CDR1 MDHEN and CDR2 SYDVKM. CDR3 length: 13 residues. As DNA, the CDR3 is TGTGCCAGCAGACCACCCACAAACTATGGCTACACCTTC. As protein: CASRPPTNYGYTF.

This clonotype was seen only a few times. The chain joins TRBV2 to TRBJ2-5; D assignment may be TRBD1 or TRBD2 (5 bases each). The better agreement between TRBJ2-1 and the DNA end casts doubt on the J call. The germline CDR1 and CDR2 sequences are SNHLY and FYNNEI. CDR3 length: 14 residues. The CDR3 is CASRRGAGVSEQFF. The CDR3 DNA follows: TGTGCCAGCAGGAGGGGCGCGGGCGTTAGTGAGCAGTTCTTC.

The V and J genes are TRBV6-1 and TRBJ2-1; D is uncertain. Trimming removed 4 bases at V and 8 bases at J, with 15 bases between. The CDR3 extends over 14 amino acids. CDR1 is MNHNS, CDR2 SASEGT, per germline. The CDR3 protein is CASSGLGGRYEQFF. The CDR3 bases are TGTGCCAGCAGTGGGCTAGGCGGAAGATATGAGCAGTTCTTC.

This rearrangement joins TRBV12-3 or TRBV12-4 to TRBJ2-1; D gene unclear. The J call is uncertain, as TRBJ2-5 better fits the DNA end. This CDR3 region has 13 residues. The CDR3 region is CASSPGPVGTQYF. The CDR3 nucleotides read TGTGCCAGCAGTCCCGGGCCCGTTGGCACCCAGTACTTC.

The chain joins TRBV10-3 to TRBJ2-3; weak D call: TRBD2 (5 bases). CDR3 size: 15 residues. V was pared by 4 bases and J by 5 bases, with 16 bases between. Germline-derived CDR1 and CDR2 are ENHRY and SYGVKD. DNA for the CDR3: TGTGCCATCAGTGCCCAGCTCCCCGGGGAAGATACGCAGTATTTT. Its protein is CAISAQLPGEDTQYF.

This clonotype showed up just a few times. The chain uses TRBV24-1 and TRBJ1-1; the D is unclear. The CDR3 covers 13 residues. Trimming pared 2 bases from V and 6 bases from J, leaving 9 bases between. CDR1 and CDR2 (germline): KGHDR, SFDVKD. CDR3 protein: CATSDSEGSEAFF. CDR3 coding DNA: TGTGCCACCAGTGATTCTGAAGGGTCTGAAGCTTTCTTT.

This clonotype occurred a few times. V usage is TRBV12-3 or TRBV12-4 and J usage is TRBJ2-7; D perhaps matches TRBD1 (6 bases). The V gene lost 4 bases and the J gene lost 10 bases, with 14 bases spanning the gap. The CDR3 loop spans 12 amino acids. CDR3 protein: CASSYLGAQQYF. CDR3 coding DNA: TGTGCCAGCAGTTATTTGGGGGCACAACAGTACTTC.

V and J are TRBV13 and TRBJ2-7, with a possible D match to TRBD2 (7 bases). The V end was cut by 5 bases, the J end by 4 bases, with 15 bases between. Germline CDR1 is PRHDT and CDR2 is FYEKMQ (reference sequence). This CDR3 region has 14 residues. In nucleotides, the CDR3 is TGTGCCAGCAGCCCCCGGGGGGCTAGATACGAGCAGTACTTC. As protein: CASSPRGARYEQYF.

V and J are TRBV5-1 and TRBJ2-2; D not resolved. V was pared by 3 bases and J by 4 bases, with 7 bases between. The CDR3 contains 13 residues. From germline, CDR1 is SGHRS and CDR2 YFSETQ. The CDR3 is CASSSESTGELFF. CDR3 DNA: TGCGCCAGCAGCTCTGAGAGCACCGGGGAGCTGTTTTTT.

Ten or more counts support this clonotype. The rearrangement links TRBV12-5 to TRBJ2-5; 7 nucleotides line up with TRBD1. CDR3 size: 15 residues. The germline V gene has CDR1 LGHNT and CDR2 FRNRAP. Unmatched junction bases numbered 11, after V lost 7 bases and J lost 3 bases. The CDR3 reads CASAYRGSAEETQYF. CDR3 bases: TGTGCTAGTGCCTACAGGGGATCAGCGGAAGAGACCCAGTACTTC.

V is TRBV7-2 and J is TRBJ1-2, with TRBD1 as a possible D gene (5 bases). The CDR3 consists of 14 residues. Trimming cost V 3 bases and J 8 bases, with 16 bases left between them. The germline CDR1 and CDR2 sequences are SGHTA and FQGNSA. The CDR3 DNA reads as TGTGCCAGCAGCTTTAGGGCGGGGACTGAAGGCTACACCTTC. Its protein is CASSFRAGTEGYTF.

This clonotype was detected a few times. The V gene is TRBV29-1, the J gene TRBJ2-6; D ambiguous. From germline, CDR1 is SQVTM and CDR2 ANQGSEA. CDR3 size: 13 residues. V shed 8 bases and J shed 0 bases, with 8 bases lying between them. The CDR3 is CSFAGSGANVLTF. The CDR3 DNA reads TGCAGCTTTGCAGGCTCTGGGGCCAACGTCCTGACTTTC.

In DNA, the CDR3 is TGTGCCAGCAGTGAAATAGGGACAGGACTTAATGAGCAGTTCTTC. Residues: CASSEIGTGLNEQFF. The chain has TRBV6-1 and TRBJ2-5; 8 positions agree with TRBD1. The end of the DNA aligns better with TRBJ2-1, so the J call may be wrong. The CDR3 runs 15 residues. Germline V gene sequence: CDR1 MNHNS, CDR2 SASEGT.

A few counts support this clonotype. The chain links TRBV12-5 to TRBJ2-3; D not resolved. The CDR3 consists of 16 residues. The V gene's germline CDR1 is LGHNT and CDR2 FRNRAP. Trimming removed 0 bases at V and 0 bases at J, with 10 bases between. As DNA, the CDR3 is TGTGCTAGTGGTTTGGTAGGGTTATCTAGCACAGATACGCAGTATTTT. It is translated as CASGLVGLSSTDTQYF.

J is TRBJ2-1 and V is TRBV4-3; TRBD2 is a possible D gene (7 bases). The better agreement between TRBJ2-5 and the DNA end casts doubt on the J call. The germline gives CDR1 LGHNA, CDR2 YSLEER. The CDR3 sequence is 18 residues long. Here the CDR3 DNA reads TGCGCCAGCAGCCAAGATCTGATGGGGGGGCCAGTCAGAGAGACCCAGTACTTC. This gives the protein CASSQDLMGGPVRETQYF.

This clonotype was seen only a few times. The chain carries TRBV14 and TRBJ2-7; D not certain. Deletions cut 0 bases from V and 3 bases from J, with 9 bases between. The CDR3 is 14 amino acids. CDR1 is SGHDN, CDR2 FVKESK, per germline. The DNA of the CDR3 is TGTGCCAGCAGCCAAGATCAAGCTGTCTACGAGCAGTACTTC. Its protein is CASSQDQAVYEQYF.

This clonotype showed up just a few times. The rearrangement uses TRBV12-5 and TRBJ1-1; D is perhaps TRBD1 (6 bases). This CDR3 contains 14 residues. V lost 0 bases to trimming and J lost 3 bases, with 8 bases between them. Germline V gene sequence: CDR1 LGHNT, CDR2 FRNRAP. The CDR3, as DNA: TGTGCTAGTGGTTTGGTAGGGGGGGACACTGAAGCTTTCTTT. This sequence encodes CASGLVGGDTEAFF.

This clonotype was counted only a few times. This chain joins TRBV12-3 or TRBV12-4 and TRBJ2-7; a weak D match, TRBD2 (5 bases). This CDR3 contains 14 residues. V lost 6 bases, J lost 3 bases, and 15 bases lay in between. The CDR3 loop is CASSPPDSVYEQYF. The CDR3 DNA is TGTGCCAGCAGCCCGCCGGACTCAGTCTACGAGCAGTACTTC.